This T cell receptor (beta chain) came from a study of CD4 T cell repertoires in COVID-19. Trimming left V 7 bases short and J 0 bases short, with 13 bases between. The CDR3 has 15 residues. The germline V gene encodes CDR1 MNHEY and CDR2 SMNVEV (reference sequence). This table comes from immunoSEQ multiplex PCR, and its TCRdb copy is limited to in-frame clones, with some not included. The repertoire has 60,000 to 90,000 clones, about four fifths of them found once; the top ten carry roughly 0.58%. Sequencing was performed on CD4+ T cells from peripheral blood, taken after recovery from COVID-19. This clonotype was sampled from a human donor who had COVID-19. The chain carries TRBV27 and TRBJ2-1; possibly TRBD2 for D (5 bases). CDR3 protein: CASTRSGSSYNEQFF. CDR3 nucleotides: TGTGCCAGCACCCGGTCGGGGAGCTCCTACAATGAGCAGTTCTTC.